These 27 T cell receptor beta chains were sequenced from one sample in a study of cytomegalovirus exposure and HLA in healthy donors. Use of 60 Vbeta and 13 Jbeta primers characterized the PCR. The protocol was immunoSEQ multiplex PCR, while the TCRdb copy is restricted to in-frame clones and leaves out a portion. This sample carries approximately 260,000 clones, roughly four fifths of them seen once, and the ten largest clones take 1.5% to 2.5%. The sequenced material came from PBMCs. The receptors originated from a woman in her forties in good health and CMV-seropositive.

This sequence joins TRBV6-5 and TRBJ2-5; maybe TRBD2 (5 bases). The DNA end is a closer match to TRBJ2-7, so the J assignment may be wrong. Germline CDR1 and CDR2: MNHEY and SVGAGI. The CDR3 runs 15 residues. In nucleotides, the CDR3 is TGTGCCAGCAGTTACTCTCGGCTAGCTTCCTACGAGCAGTACTTC. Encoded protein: CASSYSRLASYEQYF.

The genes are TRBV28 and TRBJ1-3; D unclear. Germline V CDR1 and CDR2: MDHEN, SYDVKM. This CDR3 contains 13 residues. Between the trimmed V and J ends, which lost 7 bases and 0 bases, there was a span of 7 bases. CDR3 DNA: TGTGCCAGCACAACTGCCTCTGGAAACACCATATATTTT. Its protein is CASTTASGNTIYF. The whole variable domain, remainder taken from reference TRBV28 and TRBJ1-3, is DVKVTQSSRYLVKRTGEKVFLECVQDMDHENMFWYRQDPGLGLRLIYFSYDVKMKEKGDIPEGYSVSREKKERFSLILESASTNQTSMYLCASTTASGNTIYFGEGSWLTVV.

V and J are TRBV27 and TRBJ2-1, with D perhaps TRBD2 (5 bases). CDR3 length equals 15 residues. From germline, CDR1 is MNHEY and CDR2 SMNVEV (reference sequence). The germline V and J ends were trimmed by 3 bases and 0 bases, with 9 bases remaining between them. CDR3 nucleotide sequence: TGTGCCAGCAGTTTGGAAGGGAGCTCCTACAATGAGCAGTTCTTC. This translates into CASSLEGSSYNEQFF.

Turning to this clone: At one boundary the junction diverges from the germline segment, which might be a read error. The CDR3 sequence: CASSLRDLIAKNSQYF. The CDR3 DNA sequence: TGTGCCAGCAGCTTGAGGGACTTAATAGCCAAAAACAGTCAGTACTTC. The chain combines TRBV5-6 with TRBJ2-4; D perhaps matches TRBD2 (6 bases). CDR3 length: 16 amino acids. Germline CDR1 is SGHDT and CDR2 is YYEEEE.

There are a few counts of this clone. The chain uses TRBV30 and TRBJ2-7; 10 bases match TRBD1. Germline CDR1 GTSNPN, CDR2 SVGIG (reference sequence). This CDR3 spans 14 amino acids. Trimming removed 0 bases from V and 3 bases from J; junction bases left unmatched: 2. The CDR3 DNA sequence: TGTGCCTGGAGTGTCGGGACAGGGGACTACGAGCAGTACTTC. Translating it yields CAWSVGTGDYEQYF.

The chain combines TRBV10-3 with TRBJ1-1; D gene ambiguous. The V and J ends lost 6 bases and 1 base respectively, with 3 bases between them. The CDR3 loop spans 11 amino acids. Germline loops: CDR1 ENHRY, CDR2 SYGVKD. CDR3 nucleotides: TGTGCCATCAGACAGAACACTGAAGCTTTCTTT. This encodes CAIRQNTEAFF.

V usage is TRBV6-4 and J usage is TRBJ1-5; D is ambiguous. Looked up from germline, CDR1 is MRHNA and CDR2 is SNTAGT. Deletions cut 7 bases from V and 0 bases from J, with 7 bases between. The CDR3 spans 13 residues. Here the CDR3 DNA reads TGTGCCAGCACGGGTCGTAGCAATCAGCCCCAGCATTTT. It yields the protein CASTGRSNQPQHF.

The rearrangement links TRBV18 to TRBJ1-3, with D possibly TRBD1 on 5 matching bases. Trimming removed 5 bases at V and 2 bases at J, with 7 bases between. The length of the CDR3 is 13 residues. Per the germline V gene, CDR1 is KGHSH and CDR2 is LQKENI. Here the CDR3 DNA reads TGTGCCAGCTCAAGGGGTCCTGGAAACACCATATATTTT. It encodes CASSRGPGNTIYF.

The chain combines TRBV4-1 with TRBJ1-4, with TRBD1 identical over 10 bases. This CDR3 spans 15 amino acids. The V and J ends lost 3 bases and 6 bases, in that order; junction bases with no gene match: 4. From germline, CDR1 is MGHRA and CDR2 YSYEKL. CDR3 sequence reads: CASSHPTGGYEKLFF. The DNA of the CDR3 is TGCGCCAGCAGCCATCCGACAGGGGGCTATGAAAAACTGTTTTTT.

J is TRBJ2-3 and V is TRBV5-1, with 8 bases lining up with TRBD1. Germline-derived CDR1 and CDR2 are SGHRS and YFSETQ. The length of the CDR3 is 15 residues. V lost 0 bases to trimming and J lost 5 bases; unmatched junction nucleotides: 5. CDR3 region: CASSLAAGGKDTQYF. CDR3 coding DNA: TGCGCCAGCAGCTTGGCGGCAGGGGGCAAAGATACGCAGTATTTT.

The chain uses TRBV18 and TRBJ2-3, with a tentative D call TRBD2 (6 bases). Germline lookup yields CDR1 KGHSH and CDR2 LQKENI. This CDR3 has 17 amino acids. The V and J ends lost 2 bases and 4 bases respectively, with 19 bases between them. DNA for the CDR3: TGTGCCAGCTCACCAGTCAATGATCGGGAGCCCCCAGATACGCAGTATTTT. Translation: CASSPVNDREPPDTQYF.

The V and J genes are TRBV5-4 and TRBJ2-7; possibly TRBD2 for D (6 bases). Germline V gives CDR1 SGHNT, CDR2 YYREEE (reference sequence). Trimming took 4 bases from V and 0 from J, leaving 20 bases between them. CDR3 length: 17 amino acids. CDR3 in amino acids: CASSLTRGGASSYEQYF. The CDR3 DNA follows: TGTGCCAGCAGCCTAACCCGTGGAGGGGCCTCCTCCTACGAGCAGTACTTC. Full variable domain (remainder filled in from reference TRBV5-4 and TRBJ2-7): ETGVTQSPTHLIKTRGQQVTLRCSSQSGHNTVSWYQQALGQGPQFIFQYYREEENGRGNFPPRFSGLQFPNYSSELNVNALELDDSALYLCASSLTRGGASSYEQYFGPGTRLTVT.

The chain's CDR3 is CASSDLRSGSSDNEQFF. CDR3 DNA: TGCGCCAGCAGTGACCTCCGTAGCGGGAGTAGTGACAATGAGCAGTTCTTC. V is TRBV10-1 and J is TRBJ2-1; 9 bases are a match to TRBD2. Losses at the gene ends were 3 bases for V and 5 bases for J; bases not matched to a gene: 11. The CDR3 length is 17 residues. Germline lookup yields CDR1 WNHNN and CDR2 SYGVQD (reference sequence).

Here the CDR3 DNA reads TGTGCCAGCAATCCGTGGGGGACTAGCCAAGATACGCAGTATTTT. Protein: CASNPWGTSQDTQYF. The rearrangement joins TRBV27 to TRBJ2-3; TRBD2 agrees at 9 bases. CDR3 size: 15 residues. Germline V gives CDR1 MNHEY, CDR2 SMNVEV (reference sequence). V shed 7 bases and J 5 bases; nucleotides not matched to a gene: 10.

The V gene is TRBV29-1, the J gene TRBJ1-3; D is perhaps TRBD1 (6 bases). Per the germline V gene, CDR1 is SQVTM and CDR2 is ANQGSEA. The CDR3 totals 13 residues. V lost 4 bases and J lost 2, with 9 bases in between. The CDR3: CSVVGAAGNTIYF. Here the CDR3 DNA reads TGCAGCGTTGTGGGGGCAGCTGGAAACACCATATATTTT.

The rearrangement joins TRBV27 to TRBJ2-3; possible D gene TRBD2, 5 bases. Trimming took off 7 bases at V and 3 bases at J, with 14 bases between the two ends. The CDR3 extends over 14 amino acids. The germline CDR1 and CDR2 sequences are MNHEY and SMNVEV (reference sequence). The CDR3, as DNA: TGTGCCAGCAACCACAGAGGGCGGACAGATACGCAGTATTTT. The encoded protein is CASNHRGRTDTQYF.

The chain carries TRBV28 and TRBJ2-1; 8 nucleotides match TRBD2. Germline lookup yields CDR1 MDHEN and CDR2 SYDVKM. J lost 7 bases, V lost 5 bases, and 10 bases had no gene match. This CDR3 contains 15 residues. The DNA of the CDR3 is TGTGCCAGCAGTCTAACCGGGAGGGGGGTGAATGAGCAGTTCTTC. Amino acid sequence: CASSLTGRGVNEQFF.

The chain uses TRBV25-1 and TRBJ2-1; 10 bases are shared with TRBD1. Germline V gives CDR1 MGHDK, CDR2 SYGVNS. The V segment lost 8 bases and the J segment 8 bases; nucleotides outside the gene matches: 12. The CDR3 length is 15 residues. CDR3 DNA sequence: TGTGCCAGCCGGAAAACCGGGACAGGGGTCCATGAGCAGTTCTTC. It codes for CASRKTGTGVHEQFF.

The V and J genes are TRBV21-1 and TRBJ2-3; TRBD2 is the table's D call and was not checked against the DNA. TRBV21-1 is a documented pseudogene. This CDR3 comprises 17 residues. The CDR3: CASSKARRLLCTDTQYF. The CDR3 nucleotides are TGTGCCAGCAGCAAAGCGCGAAGATTACTATGCACAGATACGCAGTATTTT.

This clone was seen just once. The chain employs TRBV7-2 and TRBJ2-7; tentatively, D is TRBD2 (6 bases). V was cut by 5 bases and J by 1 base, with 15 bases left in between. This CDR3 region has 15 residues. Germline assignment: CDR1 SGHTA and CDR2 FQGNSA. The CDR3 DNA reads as TGTGCCAGCAGCCCCATCGCCGGGGGTTCCTACGAGCAGTACTTC. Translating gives CASSPIAGGSYEQYF.

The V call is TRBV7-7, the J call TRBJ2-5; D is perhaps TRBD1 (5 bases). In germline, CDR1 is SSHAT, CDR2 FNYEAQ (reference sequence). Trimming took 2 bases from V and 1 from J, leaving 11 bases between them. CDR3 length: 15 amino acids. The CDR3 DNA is TGTGCCAGCAGCTTAAGTAAGGGGCCCCAAGAGACCCAGTACTTC. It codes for CASSLSKGPQETQYF.

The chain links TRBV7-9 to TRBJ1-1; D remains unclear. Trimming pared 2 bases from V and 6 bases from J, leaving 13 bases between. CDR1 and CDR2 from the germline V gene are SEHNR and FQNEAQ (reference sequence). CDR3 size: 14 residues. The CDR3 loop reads CASSLSLTISEAFF. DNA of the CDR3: TGTGCCAGCAGCTTATCCCTGACAATTTCTGAAGCTTTCTTT.

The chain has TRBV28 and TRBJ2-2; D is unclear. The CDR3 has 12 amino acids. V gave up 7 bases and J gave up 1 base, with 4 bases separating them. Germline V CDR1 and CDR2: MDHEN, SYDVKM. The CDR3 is CASKRNTGELFF. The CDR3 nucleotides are TGTGCCAGCAAGCGGAACACCGGGGAGCTGTTTTTT. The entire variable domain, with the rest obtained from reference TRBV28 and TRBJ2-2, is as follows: DVKVTQSSRYLVKRTGEKVFLECVQDMDHENMFWYRQDPGLGLRLIYFSYDVKMKEKGDIPEGYSVSREKKERFSLILESASTNQTSMYLCASKRNTGELFFGEGSRLTVL.

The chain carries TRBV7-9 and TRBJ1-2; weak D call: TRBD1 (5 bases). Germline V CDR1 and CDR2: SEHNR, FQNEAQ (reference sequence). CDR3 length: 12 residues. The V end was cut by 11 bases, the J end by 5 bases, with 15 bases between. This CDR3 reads CAAPDSGYGYTF. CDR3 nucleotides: TGTGCCGCCCCCGACTCAGGGTATGGCTACACCTTC.

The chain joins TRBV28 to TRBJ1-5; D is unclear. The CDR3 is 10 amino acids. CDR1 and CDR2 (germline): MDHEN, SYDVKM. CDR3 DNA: TGTGGGACGGGGAATCAGCCCCAGCATTTT. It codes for CGTGNQPQHF.

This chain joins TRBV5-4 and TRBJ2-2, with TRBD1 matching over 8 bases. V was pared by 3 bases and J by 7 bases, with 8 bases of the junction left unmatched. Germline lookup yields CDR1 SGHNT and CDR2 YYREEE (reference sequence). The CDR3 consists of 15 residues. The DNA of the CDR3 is TGTGCCAGCAGCTGGGGGGACAGGCGGAACGGGGAGCTGTTTTTT. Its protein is CASSWGDRRNGELFF.

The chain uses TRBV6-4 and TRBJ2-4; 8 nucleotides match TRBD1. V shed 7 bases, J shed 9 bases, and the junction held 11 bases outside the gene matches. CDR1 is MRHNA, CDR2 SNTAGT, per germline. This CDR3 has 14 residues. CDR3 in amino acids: CASKQDRGDGIQYF. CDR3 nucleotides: TGTGCCAGCAAGCAAGACAGGGGAGATGGCATTCAGTACTTC.